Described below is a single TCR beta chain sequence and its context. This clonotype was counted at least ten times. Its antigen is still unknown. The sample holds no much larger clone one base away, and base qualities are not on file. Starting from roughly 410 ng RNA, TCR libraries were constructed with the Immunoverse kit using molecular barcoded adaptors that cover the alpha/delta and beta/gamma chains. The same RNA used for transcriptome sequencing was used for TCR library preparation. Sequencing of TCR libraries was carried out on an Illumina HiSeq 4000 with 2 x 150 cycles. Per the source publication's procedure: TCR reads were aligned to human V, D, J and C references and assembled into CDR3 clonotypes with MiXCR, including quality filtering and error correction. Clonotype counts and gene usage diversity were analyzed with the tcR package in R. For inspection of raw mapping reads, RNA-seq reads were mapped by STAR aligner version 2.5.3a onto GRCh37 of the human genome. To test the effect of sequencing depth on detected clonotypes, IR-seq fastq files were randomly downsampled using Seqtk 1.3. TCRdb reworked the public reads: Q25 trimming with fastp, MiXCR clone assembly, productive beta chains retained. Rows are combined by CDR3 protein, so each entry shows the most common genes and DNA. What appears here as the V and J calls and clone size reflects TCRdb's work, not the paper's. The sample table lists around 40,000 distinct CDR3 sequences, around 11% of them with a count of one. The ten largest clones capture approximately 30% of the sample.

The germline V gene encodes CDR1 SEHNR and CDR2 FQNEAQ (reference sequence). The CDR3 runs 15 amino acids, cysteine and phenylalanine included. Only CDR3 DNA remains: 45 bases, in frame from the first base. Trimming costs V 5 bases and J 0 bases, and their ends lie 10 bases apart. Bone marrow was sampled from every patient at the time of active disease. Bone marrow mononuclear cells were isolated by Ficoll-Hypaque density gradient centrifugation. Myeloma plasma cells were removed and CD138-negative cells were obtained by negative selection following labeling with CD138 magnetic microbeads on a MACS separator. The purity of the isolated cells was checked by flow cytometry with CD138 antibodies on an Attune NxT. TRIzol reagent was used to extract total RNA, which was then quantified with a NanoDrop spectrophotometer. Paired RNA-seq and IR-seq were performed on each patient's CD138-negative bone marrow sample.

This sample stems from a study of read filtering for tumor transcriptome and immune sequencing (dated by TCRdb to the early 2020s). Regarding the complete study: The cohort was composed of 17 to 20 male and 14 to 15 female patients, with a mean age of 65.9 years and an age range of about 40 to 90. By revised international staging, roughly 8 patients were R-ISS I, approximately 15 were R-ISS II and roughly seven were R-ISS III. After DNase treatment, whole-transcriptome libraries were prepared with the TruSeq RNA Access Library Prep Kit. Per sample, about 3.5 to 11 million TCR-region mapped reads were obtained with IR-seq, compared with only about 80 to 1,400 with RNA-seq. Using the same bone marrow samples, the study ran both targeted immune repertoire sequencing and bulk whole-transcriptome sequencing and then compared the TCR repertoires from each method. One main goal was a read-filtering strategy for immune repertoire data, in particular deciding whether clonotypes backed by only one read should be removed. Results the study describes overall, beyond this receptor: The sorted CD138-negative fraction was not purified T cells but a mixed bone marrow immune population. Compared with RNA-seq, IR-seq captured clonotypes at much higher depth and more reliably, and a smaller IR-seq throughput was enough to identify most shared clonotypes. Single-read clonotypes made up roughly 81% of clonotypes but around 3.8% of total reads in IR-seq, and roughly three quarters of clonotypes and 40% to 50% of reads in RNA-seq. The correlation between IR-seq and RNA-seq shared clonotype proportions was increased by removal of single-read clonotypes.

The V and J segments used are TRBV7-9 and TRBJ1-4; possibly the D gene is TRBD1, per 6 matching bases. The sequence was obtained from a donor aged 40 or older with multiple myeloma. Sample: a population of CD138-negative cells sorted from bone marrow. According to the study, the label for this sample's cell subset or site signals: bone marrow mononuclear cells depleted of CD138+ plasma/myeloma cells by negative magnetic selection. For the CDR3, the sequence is CASSRGEPTNEKLFF. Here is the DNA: TGTGCCAGCAGCAGGGGGGAACCAACTAATGAAAAACTGTTTTTT.